This T cell receptor beta chain was recovered during a study of blood T cell repertoires in COVID-19. Study-level information: The United States, Italy and Spain supplied acute and convalescent COVID-19 samples. From T cells, B-cell-depleted T cells, or PBMCs came the material, which was cDNA or gDNA.

Turning to this clone: An end of the junction differs from the germline gene, which may be a read error.

This CDR3 spans 15 amino acids. The germline V gene encodes CDR1 SSHAT and CDR2 FNYEAQ (reference sequence). Original analysis: Amplifying reference gene primers gave estimates of nucleated cell counts. TCRdb's copy holds only in-frame clones and misses some; the assay was immunoSEQ multiplex PCR. The V and J calls and clone size come from that table; D and trimming were worked out from the DNA. The sample shows under 55,000 clones, roughly 90% of them seen only once. The genes are TRBV7-7 and TRBJ2-5, with 7 bases that match TRBD2. The source material was peripheral blood. The source is a human donor in a cohort sampled during active COVID-19. The CDR3 is CASSPGLRAGETQYF. CDR3 nucleotides: TGTGCTAGCAGCCCCGGACTAAGAGCGGGGGAGACCCAGTACTTC. The variable domain in full, completed from reference TRBV7-7 and TRBJ2-5, reads GAGVSQSPRYKVTKRGQDVTLRCDPISSHATLYWYQQALGQGPEFLTYFNYEAQPDKSGLPSDRFSAERPEGSISTLTIQRTEQRDSAMYRCASSPGLRAGETQYFGPGTRLLVL.